This T cell receptor (beta chain) appears in the sequencing data of a study of T cells in Graves' hyperthyroidism and ophthalmopathy. General observations from the study: In blood, most of the thyroid clonotypes expanded above 0.001 were also present.

Comment on this clonotype: The antigen is not known.

Amplified TCR beta CDR3 regions derived from RNA transcripts. An initial round of RT-PCR targeting the TCR CDR3 relied on the HTBI primer set. Using its own MiXCR run on the multiplex PCR reads, TCRdb lists one record per CDR3 protein. The sample has about 640,000 distinct CDR3 sequences, 45% seen once; the top ten hold roughly 7.2%. The CDR3 sequence is 15 residues long. Germline-derived CDR1 and CDR2 are SGDLS and YYNGEE. Trimming at V came to 0 bases and at J to 7 bases, leaving 6 bases not matched to a gene. Sequencing input: peripheral blood or thyroid tissue (not recorded which). The chain uses TRBV9 and TRBJ2-7; 11 bases are shared with TRBD1. The sequence derives from an adult man with Graves' disease, either hyperthyroidism or ophthalmopathy (not recorded which). CDR3 loop: CASSVDPGQGVEQYF. The CDR3 DNA is TGTGCCAGCAGCGTAGATCCGGGACAGGGGGTTGAGCAGTACTTC.